One T cell receptor (beta chain) is described in this entry. These data belong to a study of blood T cell repertoires in COVID-19. Study details: Both acute and convalescent COVID-19 samples were obtained from the United States, Italy and Spain. PBMCs, B-cell-depleted T cells, or T cells were the source of the cDNA or gDNA that made up the material.

In the study's own analysis: From reference gene primer amplification, estimates of nucleated cell counts were derived. TCRdb keeps only in-frame clones here, not all; method: immunoSEQ multiplex PCR. The V and J calls and clone size come from that table; D and trimming were worked out from the DNA. The sample comprises roughly 300,000 clones, over 75% of which are singletons, and more than 10% rests with the top ten. The CDR3 spans 15 residues. Trimming took off 1 base at V and 1 base at J, with 10 bases between the two ends. Looked up from germline, CDR1 is LGHNT and CDR2 is FRNRAP. Source material: peripheral blood. The genes are TRBV12-5 and TRBJ1-1; weak D call: TRBD1 (6 bases). The origin of this receptor is a human donor in a cohort sampled during active COVID-19. The CDR3 nucleotides are TGTGCTAGTGGTTTGGCACAGGGAAGGAACACTGAAGCTTTCTTT. Translating gives CASGLAQGRNTEAFF.